These T cell receptor beta chains were read from a single sample in a study of cytomegalovirus exposure and HLA in healthy donors. This table comes from immunoSEQ multiplex PCR, and its TCRdb copy is limited to in-frame clones, with some not included. The sample carries around 200,000 clones, around 89% recorded once. Sequencing was performed on PBMCs. These receptors all stem from a woman younger than 35 in good health and CMV-seronegative. Each CDR3 is given with its conserved first and last residue. Fields, in order: V gene, J gene, D gene, clone size, CDR3 protein, CDR3 DNA. The D gene is left open where the match is weak. A clone size is listed for some rows: how often the clone was seen (once, few, many), or a class if it is expanded.

TRBV5-5,TRBJ1-2,-,-,CASSIEGATALYGYTF,TGTGCCAGCAGTATTGAAGGGGCGACAGCACTCTATGGCTACACCTTC
TRBV9,TRBJ2-7,TRBD2,-,CASSVVAGAYEQYF,TGTGCCAGCAGCGTAGTAGCGGGAGCCTACGAGCAGTACTTC
TRBV11-2,TRBJ2-7,TRBD2,-,CASSRSGKAYYEQYF,TGTGCCAGCAGTCGAAGCGGGAAGGCCTACTACGAGCAGTACTTC
TRBV7-8,TRBJ1-1,-,-,CASSDWNTEAFF,TGTGCCAGCAGCGACTGGAACACTGAAGCTTTCTTT
TRBV4-3,TRBJ2-1,TRBD2,-,CASSHSGSSYNEQFF,TGCGCCAGCAGCCACAGCGGGAGCTCCTACAATGAGCAGTTCTTC
TRBV7-9,TRBJ2-7,-,-,CASSSEHLASPYEQYF,TGTGCCAGCAGCTCCGAGCATCTAGCCTCCCCCTACGAGCAGTACTTC
TRBV27,TRBJ1-2,-,-,CASSLSLASREGYTF,TGTGCCAGCAGTTTATCCCTCGCCTCCCGGGAGGGCTACACCTTC
TRBV19,TRBJ2-7,-,-,CASSPGSGYEQYF,TGTGCCAGTAGTCCTGGATCGGGCTACGAGCAGTACTTC
TRBV27,TRBJ1-1,-,-,CASSPGSTEAFF,TGTGCCAGCAGCCCGGGGAGCACTGAAGCTTTCTTT
TRBV14,TRBJ2-3,-,-,CASSQDRREREKQYF,TGTGCCAGCAGCCAAGATAGGAGGGAAAGGGAAAAGCAGTATTTT
TRBV6-5,TRBJ2-5,-,-,CASRAPQETQYF,TGTGCCAGCAGGGCCCCCCAAGAGACCCAGTACTTC
TRBV18,TRBJ2-1,TRBD1,-,CASSTTGQGRDNEQFF,TGTGCCAGCTCAACCACCGGACAGGGAAGGGACAATGAGCAGTTCTTC
TRBV18,TRBJ2-2,-,-,CASSPRLGEKNTGELFF,TGTGCCAGCTCACCAAGGCTGGGAGAAAAGAACACCGGGGAGCTGTTTTTT
TRBV9,TRBJ2-1,-,-,CASSVGIGEAFF,TGTGCCAGCAGCGTAGGGATAGGGGAAGCGTTCTTC
TRBV7-3,TRBJ1-1,-,few,CASSGTTAGEAFF,TGTGCCAGCAGCGGGACAACAGCTGGTGAAGCTTTCTTT
TRBV2,TRBJ2-7,-,once,CASSEREPSFEQYF,TGTGCCAGCAGTGAACGGGAGCCATCTTTCGAGCAGTACTTC
TRBV4-3,TRBJ2-2,-,-,CASSRGAGELFF,TGCGCCAGCAGCCGGGGGGCCGGGGAGCTGTTTTTT
TRBV5-4,TRBJ2-7,-,-,CASSGGQNYEQYF,TGTGCCAGCAGCGGGGGACAAAACTACGAGCAGTACTTC
TRBV29-1,TRBJ1-1,-,-,CSVVSRSTEAFF,TGCAGCGTTGTCTCCCGGTCCACTGAAGCTTTCTTT
TRBV19,TRBJ1-1,-,-,CASSIMAPNTEAFF,TGTGCCAGTAGTATAATGGCACCGAACACTGAAGCTTTCTTT
TRBV9,TRBJ1-1,-,-,CASSVGREAEAFF,TGTGCCAGCAGCGTGGGCAGGGAGGCTGAAGCTTTCTTT
TRBV6-5,TRBJ2-7,-,-,CASRPLPAAAYEQYF,TGTGCCAGCAGACCTCTTCCGGCCGCGGCCTACGAGCAGTACTTC
TRBV5-5,TRBJ2-7,-,-,CASSLAQEGLEQYF,TGTGCCAGCAGCTTGGCACAGGAAGGCCTTGAGCAGTACTTC
TRBV27,TRBJ1-5,-,-,CASSNIGGNQPQHF,TGTGCCAGCAGTAATATAGGGGGAAATCAGCCCCAGCATTTT
TRBV5-5,TRBJ2-1,-,-,CASSFDSSYNEQFF,TGTGCCAGCAGCTTTGACAGTTCCTACAATGAGCAGTTCTTC
TRBV11-2,TRBJ1-1,-,-,CASSPPLGRTEAFF,TGTGCCAGCAGCCCCCCTCTCGGGAGGACTGAAGCTTTCTTT
TRBV4-2,TRBJ2-2,-,-,CASSQRGGTGELFF,TGTGCCAGCAGCCAAAGGGGCGGCACCGGGGAGCTGTTTTTT
TRBV18,TRBJ2-7,TRBD2,-,CASSPTPSGHPYEQYF,TGTGCCAGCTCCCCAACTCCTAGCGGCCACCCCTACGAGCAGTACTTC
TRBV19,TRBJ2-7,TRBD2,once,CASSNSRWEGKEEQYF,TGTGCCAGTAGTAATTCAAGGTGGGAGGGGAAGGAGGAGCAGTACTTC
TRBV2,TRBJ1-1,-,-,CASRGWEARNTEAFF,TGTGCCAGCAGGGGGTGGGAGGCGAGGAACACTGAAGCTTTCTTT
TRBV4-1,TRBJ2-7,-,-,CASSQLGDYEQYF,TGCGCCAGCAGCCAACTCGGGGACTACGAGCAGTACTTC
TRBV2,TRBJ2-7,-,once,CARGQFLYEQYF,TGTGCCAGAGGACAGTTTTTGTACGAGCAGTACTTC
TRBV27,TRBJ2-1,TRBD2,-,CASSLSGGGGADEQFF,TGTGCCAGCAGTTTATCTGGCGGCGGGGGGGCTGATGAGCAGTTCTTC
TRBV5-1,TRBJ2-7,-,few,CASSPDSTYEQYF,TGCGCCAGCAGCCCCGACAGCACCTACGAGCAGTACTTC
TRBV9,TRBJ2-1,TRBD2,-,CASSVPGLADTYNEQFF,TGTGCCAGCAGCGTACCGGGACTAGCGGACACCTACAATGAGCAGTTCTTC
TRBV9,TRBJ2-7,TRBD1,-,CASSERTGFEQYF,TGTGCCAGCAGCGAGCGGACAGGGTTCGAGCAGTACTTC
TRBV7-8,TRBJ1-3,TRBD1,-,CASSPGPDRPESIYF,TGTGCCAGCAGCCCAGGGCCGGACAGGCCCGAGAGCATATATTTT